This TCR beta chain was captured in a study of CD8+CD57+ T cells in acquired aplastic anemia. Study-level background: Sorted cells (CD4+ and CD8+) yielded DNA amounts that averaged about 3.1 ug. Study-wide results and caveats: With respect to CD8+ Simpson's diversity, patients and controls did not differ significantly. Both patients and controls carried the same twenty-nine CD8+ CDR3 sequences.

Details on this clonotype: The antigen remains undetermined.

Sequenced patients had shown CD8+CD57+ cell expansion by flow cytometry. Sampling of blood occurred while the patients had still received no therapy. Genomic DNA acted as the template from which TCR beta VDJ combination and CDR3 sequence profiling were carried out. Via MiXCR, TCRdb re-called the reads, giving one row per CDR3 protein. In the table there are about 200,000 distinct CDR3 sequences, roughly 45% of which are singletons. CDR1 SNHLY and CDR2 FYNNEI come from the germline V gene. There are 15 residues in the CDR3. V was shortened by 3 bases and J by 2 bases, with 8 bases between the two germline ends.

This sequence was found in a human donor with aplastic anemia. Sequencing was carried out using sorted CD4+, CD8+, or CD8+CD57+ T cells (not recorded which) from PBMCs. The V call is TRBV2, the J call TRBJ2-6; perhaps D is TRBD1 or TRBD2 (5 bases each). As DNA, the CDR3 is TGTGCCAGCAGTGACGGGGCAGCTGGGGCCAACGTCCTGACTTTC. Translated: CASSDGAAGANVLTF. The variable domain in full, with the rest retrieved from reference TRBV2 and TRBJ2-6, is EPEVTQTPSHQVTQMGQEVILRCVPISNHLYFYWYRQILGQKVEFLVSFYNNEISEKSEIFDDQFSVERPDGSNFTLKIRSTKLEDSAMYFCASSDGAAGANVLTFGAGSRLTVL.